This TCR beta chain was recovered during a study of T-cell reconstitution after alpha-beta-depleted transplantation in children. The table lists this clonotype with a few counts. As it was prepared, the TCRbeta library received unique molecular identifiers. TCRdb re-analysed the PCR reads in MiXCR, keeping a single row per CDR3 protein. The sample comprises approximately 430,000 distinct CDR3 sequences, 16% of which are singletons, and 25% to 30% rests with the top ten. Germline values: CDR1 SQVTM, CDR2 ANQGSEA. There are 13 residues in the CDR3. V gave up 6 bases and J gave up 2 bases; unmatched junction bases: 6.

Sample: PBMCs, mostly from graft donor cells, taken 360 days after TCRalphabeta/CD19-depleted stem cell transplant. V usage is TRBV29-1 and J usage is TRBJ2-7; 8 positions agree with TRBD1. This clonotype originated in a boy younger than two who had a stem cell transplant for Wiskott-Aldrich syndrome, so the T cells may come from the graft donor. CDR3: CSVEGTGPYEQYF. In DNA form, the CDR3 reads TGCAGCGTGGAGGGGACAGGCCCCTACGAGCAGTACTTC.